The 21 T cell receptor beta chains below all came from one sample that was sequenced in a study of shared clonotypes between healthy human individuals. Assay: immunoSEQ multiplex PCR; the TCRdb copy retains only in-frame clones and omits some. Here the sample spans 650,000 to 700,000 clones, 90% being singletons. Sequencing input: memory CD8+ T cells from PBMCs. Subset of the sample: CD45RO+ cells pooled with CCR7-negative TemRA cells. Receptors were obtained from a man younger than 35 in good health. Some clones in this sample may be carry-over from other donors' samples.

This chain uses TRBV2 with TRBJ2-5, with D perhaps given as TRBD1 or TRBD2 (5 bases each). Germline V gene data show CDR1 as SNHLY and CDR2 as FYNNEI. V dropped 6 bases and J dropped 2 bases, with 13 bases sitting between them. This CDR3 has 14 amino acids. The chain's CDR3 is CASSRWGSQETQYF. The CDR3 nucleotides read TGTGCCAGCAGCCGGTGGGGGTCACAAGAGACCCAGTACTTC.

The chain has TRBV2 and TRBJ2-1, with 10 bases fitting TRBD1. J was trimmed by 5 bases and V by 9 bases; bases with no gene match: 16. The CDR3 consists of 17 residues. Per the germline V gene, CDR1 is SNHLY and CDR2 is FYNNEI. This chain's CDR3 is CASWGQGWIADDNEQFF. The CDR3 DNA is TGTGCCAGTTGGGGACAGGGGTGGATAGCGGACGACAATGAGCAGTTCTTC.

Points on this clone: The likely explanation is a read error, given a far larger clone one base away. The chain is built from TRBV6-1 and TRBJ1-3, with D unclear. This CDR3 spans 16 amino acids. Germline CDR1 and CDR2: MNHNS and SASEGT. Between the trimmed V and J ends, which lost 0 bases and 0 bases, there was a span of 9 bases. The CDR3 sequence is CASSEALGSSGNTIYF. For the CDR3, the DNA is TGTGCCAGCAGTGAAGCGCTAGGCAGCTCTGGAAACACCATATATTTT.

This clone showed up just once. The chain is built from TRBV9 and TRBJ2-5, with 8 bases that match TRBD1. CDR3 length: 14 residues. CDR1 SGDLS and CDR2 YYNGEE come from the germline V gene. V gave up 3 bases and J gave up 5 bases; unmatched junction bases: 6. The CDR3 DNA reads as TGTGCCAGCAGCGCGCCGGACAGGGCGGAGACCCAGTACTTC. It specifies CASSAPDRAETQYF.

The chain uses TRBV7-9 and TRBJ2-2; D unresolved. Germline V gives CDR1 SEHNR, CDR2 FQNEAQ (reference sequence). This CDR3 comprises 14 residues. Trimming removed 0 bases from V and 4 bases from J, with 6 bases in between. The CDR3 DNA is TGTGCCAGCAGCTTAGCGCGCAGCACCGGGGAGCTGTTTTTT. Encoded protein: CASSLARSTGELFF.

CDR3 bases: TGTGCCAGCAGCTCCGGGACTAGCGGGAGATTGGGCTACAATGAGCAGTTCTTC. It yields the protein CASSSGTSGRLGYNEQFF. The V call is TRBV5-4, the J call TRBJ2-1; 14 bases fit TRBD2. This CDR3 spans 18 amino acids. Germline lookup yields CDR1 SGHNT and CDR2 YYREEE (reference sequence). V trimming: 3 bases; J trimming: 3 bases; junction bases outside the gene matches: 8.

This rearrangement joins TRBV28 to TRBJ2-5; D gene uncertain. Per the germline V gene, CDR1 is MDHEN and CDR2 is SYDVKM. CDR3 size: 11 residues. Between the trimmed V and J ends, which lost 4 bases and 1 base, there was a span of 1 base. The CDR3 nucleotides read TGTGCCAGCAGTTCCCAAGAGACCCAGTACTTC. Amino acids: CASSSQETQYF.

This rearrangement joins TRBV7-9 to TRBJ2-1; D assignment may be TRBD1 or TRBD2 (6 bases each). Germline V lookup: CDR1 SEHNR, CDR2 FQNEAQ (reference sequence). V lost 0 bases, J lost 2 bases, and 11 bases lay in between. The CDR3 covers 16 residues. CDR3 DNA: TGTGCCAGCAGCTTAGCGATGAGGGGGGCCTACAATGAGCAGTTCTTC. Protein sequence: CASSLAMRGAYNEQFF.

Concerning this clone itself: Distinct nucleotide sequences in the sample also encode this CDR3. This CDR3 reads CSVETGPRETQYF. For the CDR3, the DNA is TGCAGCGTGGAGACAGGGCCTCGGGAGACCCAGTACTTC. The chain recombines TRBV29-1 with TRBJ2-5; 7 bases agree with TRBD1. The CDR3 runs 13 residues. Germline-derived CDR1 and CDR2 are SQVTM and ANQGSEA. V was pared by 6 bases and J by 5 bases, with 9 bases of the junction left unmatched. Full variable domain (rest looked up from reference TRBV29-1 and TRBJ2-5): SAVISQKPSRDICQRGTSLTIQCQVDSQVTMMFWYRQQPGQSLTLIATANQGSEATYESGFVIDKFPISRPNLTFSTLTVSNMSPEDSSIYLCSVETGPRETQYFGPGTRLLVL.

The chain joins TRBV6-5 to TRBJ2-3; 10 bases align to TRBD2. The germline V gene has CDR1 MNHEY and CDR2 SVGAGI. The CDR3 totals 15 residues. After removal of 4 bases from V and 2 bases from J, the junction contained 3 bases not matched to a gene. CDR3: CASSSGTSDTDTQYF. CDR3 nucleotide sequence: TGTGCCAGCAGTTCGGGGACTAGCGACACAGATACGCAGTATTTT.

This clone has more than one count but fewer than ten. The chain links TRBV10-3 to TRBJ2-7; weak D call: TRBD2 (6 bases). Germline values: CDR1 ENHRY, CDR2 SYGVKD. Trimming left V 3 bases short and J 6 bases short, with 24 bases between. The CDR3 sequence is 17 residues long. For the CDR3, the DNA is TGTGCCATCAGTGATGTCTTAGCGGAGACCTCTGATCTCGAGCAGTACTTC. This translates into CAISDVLAETSDLEQYF.

This rearrangement joins TRBV27 to TRBJ2-7; no clear D. Germline CDR1 MNHEY, CDR2 SMNVEV (reference sequence). V was cut by 2 bases and J by 3 bases, with 11 bases left in between. This CDR3 contains 14 residues. Here the CDR3 DNA reads TGTGCCAGCAGTTTAATTACGGGCAGCTACGAGCAGTACTTC. Its protein product is CASSLITGSYEQYF.

The genes are TRBV7-8 and TRBJ2-7, with TRBD2 identical over 9 bases. The CDR3 consists of 15 residues. V trimming: 1 base; J trimming: 6 bases; junction bases outside the gene matches: 7. Germline V lookup: CDR1 SGHVS, CDR2 FQNEAQ. CDR3 sequence (DNA): TGTGCCAGCAGCTTAGTCGGCGGGGGGGTCTCCGAGCAGTACTTC. This sequence encodes CASSLVGGGVSEQYF.

The V gene is TRBV9, the J gene TRBJ2-1; the D is unclear. The CDR3 totals 15 residues. V lost 3 bases, J lost 6 bases, and 16 bases lay in between. Germline CDR1 reads SGDLS; CDR2 reads YYNGEE. CDR3 DNA: TGTGCCAGCAGCGCCTGGGCCTCAACCGCCAATGAGCAGTTCTTC. It translates to CASSAWASTANEQFF. The complete variable domain, with remaining parts taken from reference TRBV9 and TRBJ2-1, reads DSGVTQTPKHLITATGQRVTLRCSPRSGDLSVYWYQQSLDQGLQFLIQYYNGEERAKGNILERFSAQQFPDLHSELNLSSLELGDSALYFCASSAWASTANEQFFGPGTRLTVL.

The chain joins TRBV5-5 to TRBJ2-7; 8 positions agree with TRBD2. Germline V gene sequence: CDR1 SGHKS, CDR2 YYEKEE (reference sequence). CDR3 length: 15 amino acids. J was trimmed by 7 bases and V by 0 bases; bases with no gene match: 9. In DNA, the CDR3 is TGTGCCAGCAGCTTGGAGGCAGCGGGGGCTCGGGAGCAGTACTTC. Translating gives CASSLEAAGAREQYF. Combining the CDR3 with reference TRBV5-5 and TRBJ2-7 gives the whole variable domain DAGVTQSPTHLIKTRGQQVTLRCSPISGHKSVSWYQQVLGQGPQFIFQYYEKEERGRGNFPDRFSARQFPNYSSELNVNALLLGDSALYLCASSLEAAGAREQYFGPGTRLTVT.

The chain joins TRBV9 to TRBJ2-7, with TRBD1 as a possible D gene (6 bases). This CDR3 is built from 14 residues. Between the trimmed V and J ends, which lost 3 bases and 2 bases, there was a span of 12 bases. CDR1 is SGDLS and CDR2 is YYNGEE in the germline V gene. This chain's CDR3 is CASSGRDTAYEQYF. CDR3 sequence (DNA): TGTGCCAGCAGCGGAAGGGACACCGCCTACGAGCAGTACTTC.

V and J are TRBV2 and TRBJ2-7; 9 bases match TRBD1. Germline lookup yields CDR1 SNHLY and CDR2 FYNNEI. Trimming took 4 bases from V and 0 from J; bases not matched to a gene: 4. This CDR3 comprises 15 residues. The CDR3 DNA reads TGTGCCAGCAGTGGGACAGGGGACCCCTCCTACGAGCAGTACTTC. It is translated as CASSGTGDPSYEQYF.

Only a few counts were recorded for this clone. V gene TRBV7-3 combines with J gene TRBJ2-7, with 7 positions matching TRBD1. This CDR3 spans 14 amino acids. J gave up 3 bases and V 5 bases, and 7 bases lay outside the gene matches. Per germline, CDR1 SGHTA and CDR2 FQGTGA. CDR3 coding DNA: TGTGCCAGCAGCGCGGACAGGACGAGCTACGAGCAGTACTTC. This translates into CASSADRTSYEQYF.

The V gene is TRBV7-9, the J gene TRBJ2-7; D possibly corresponds to TRBD2 (6 bases). The CDR3 has 16 residues. Trimming removed 1 base from V and 0 bases from J, with 13 bases in between. From germline, CDR1 is SEHNR and CDR2 FQNEAQ (reference sequence). CDR3 sequence reads: CASSLEGTDYSYEQYF. As DNA, the CDR3 is TGTGCCAGCAGCTTAGAAGGGACGGACTACTCCTACGAGCAGTACTTC. The variable domain in full, with the rest retrieved from reference TRBV7-9 and TRBJ2-7, is DTGVSQNPRHKITKRGQNVTFRCDPISEHNRLYWYRQTLGQGPEFLTYFQNEAQLEKSRLLSDRFSAERPKGSFSTLEIQRTEQGDSAMYLCASSLEGTDYSYEQYFGPGTRLTVT.

The chain recombines TRBV5-4 with TRBJ2-1; 15 positions agree with TRBD2. Losses at the gene ends were 6 bases for V and 5 bases for J; bases not matched to a gene: 9. CDR3 length equals 17 residues. Looked up from germline, CDR1 is SGHNT and CDR2 is YYREEE (reference sequence). The CDR3 DNA reads as TGTGCCAGCACCGGACTAGCGGGAGGGCCATCGAACAATGAGCAGTTCTTC. It translates to CASTGLAGGPSNNEQFF.

The CDR3 is CASSYSTGVSTPLHF. The CDR3 bases are TGTGCCAGCAGTTACTCGACGGGGGTATCGACACCCCTCCACTTT. The chain uses TRBV6-5 and TRBJ1-6; D may be TRBD1 (5 bases). Between the trimmed V and J ends, which lost 0 bases and 11 bases, there was a span of 14 bases. CDR1 is MNHEY and CDR2 is SVGAGI in the germline V gene. The CDR3 contains 15 residues.